One sample yielded the 3 T cell receptor beta chains listed below, sequenced in a study of T cell responses to AZD1222 COVID-19 vaccine. Sequencing was performed with immunoSEQ multiplex PCR; in TCRdb, only in-frame clones are kept and a portion is missing. The table includes more than 60,000 clones, 83% detected once. The sample was peripheral blood, taken 28 days after the second AZD1222 dose. The receptor set was obtained from an adult who received the AZD1222 COVID-19 vaccine.

The gene calls are TRBV7-3 and TRBJ2-3; 7 bases match TRBD2. CDR1 is SGHTA, CDR2 FQGTGA, per germline. Trimming took 2 bases from V and 4 from J; bases not matched to a gene: 3. The CDR3 is made up of 14 amino acids. This chain's CDR3 is CASSLAGVADTQYF. As DNA, the CDR3 is TGTGCCAGCAGCTTAGCGGGAGTGGCAGATACGCAGTATTTT.

The chain uses TRBV7-2 and TRBJ2-1; TRBD2 matches 10 bases. V dropped 5 bases and J dropped 8; count of bases not matched to a gene: 12. The CDR3 runs 16 residues. Germline CDR1 and CDR2: SGHTA and FQGNSA. The CDR3 sequence: CASSIRAGGPRDEQFF. As DNA, the CDR3 is TGTGCCAGCAGCATCCGAGCGGGAGGGCCTCGGGATGAGCAGTTCTTC. The whole variable domain, remainder taken from reference TRBV7-2 and TRBJ2-1, is GAGVSQSPSNKVTEKGKDVELRCDPISGHTALYWYRQSLGQGLEFLIYFQGNSAPDKSGLPSDRFSAERTGGSVSTLTIQRTQQEDSAVYLCASSIRAGGPRDEQFFGPGTRLTVL.

This rearrangement joins TRBV11-2 to TRBJ2-5; 9 bases fit TRBD2. The CDR3 covers 16 residues. J gave up 0 bases and V 5 bases, and 7 bases lay outside the gene matches. Germline V gene sequence: CDR1 SGHAT, CDR2 FQNNGV. CDR3 nucleotide sequence: TGTGCCAGCAGCCTTCTAGCGGGGTTGTACCAAGAGACCCAGTACTTC. Its translation is CASSLLAGLYQETQYF.